Below are 24 T cell receptor beta chains sequenced from a single sample in a study of control samples from healthy donors and cancer patients. The method was immunoSEQ multiplex PCR; TCRdb's version includes in-frame clones alone and lacks a portion of them. The table shows approximately 150,000 clones, with 96% occurring only once. The specimen sequenced was blood. The receptors here all came from a woman aged 25 to 39 in good health.

The chain joins TRBV3-1 (or the pseudogene TRBV3-2) to TRBJ2-7; 8 bases agree with TRBD2. Germline-derived CDR1 and CDR2 are LGHDT and YNNKEL (reference sequence). The V segment lost 5 bases and the J segment 0 bases; nucleotides outside the gene matches: 9. The CDR3 is made up of 16 amino acids. DNA of the CDR3: TGTGCCAGCAGCGGACGCGGGGGGATGGGCTCCTACGAGCAGTACTTC. It codes for CASSGRGGMGSYEQYF.

This chain links TRBV18 with TRBJ1-5; maybe TRBD1 (6 bases). CDR1 KGHSH and CDR2 LQKENI come from the germline V gene. This CDR3 comprises 19 residues. Trimming pared 3 bases from V and 1 base from J, leaving 22 bases between. In DNA form, the CDR3 reads TGTGCCAGCTCACCTCCCCCAACCGAGGGGGGTAGAAGCAATCAGCCCCAGCATTTT. Its translation: CASSPPPTEGGRSNQPQHF.

The V gene is TRBV7-6, the J gene TRBJ1-3, with D unresolved. V was pared by 1 base and J by 0 bases, with 10 bases between. Germline V lookup: CDR1 SGHVS, CDR2 FNYEAQ. CDR3 length: 16 amino acids. The CDR3 spells CASSLGFLTSGNTIYF. The CDR3 nucleotides are TGTGCCAGCAGCTTAGGTTTCCTGACCTCTGGAAACACCATATATTTT.

The rearrangement links TRBV9 to TRBJ1-6; possible D gene TRBD1, 6 bases. Trimming shortened V by 0 bases and J by 7 bases, and 11 bases separated the two germline ends. This CDR3 comprises 15 residues. CDR1 is SGDLS and CDR2 is YYNGEE in the germline V gene. CDR3: CASSVVDSRNSPLHF. In DNA form, the CDR3 reads TGTGCCAGCAGCGTAGTGGACAGCCGGAATTCACCCCTCCACTTT.

The chain has TRBV28 and TRBJ1-1; no firm D call. This CDR3 has 14 amino acids. The V end was cut by 2 bases, the J end by 0 bases, with 7 bases between. Germline loops: CDR1 MDHEN, CDR2 SYDVKM. This chain's CDR3 is CASSLSSMNTEAFF. CDR3 bases: TGTGCCAGCAGTTTAAGCAGCATGAACACTGAAGCTTTCTTT.

This chain's CDR3 is CAISESAGLGNQPQHF. CDR3 sequence (DNA): TGTGCCATCAGTGAGTCGGCAGGGCTTGGCAATCAGCCCCAGCATTTT. The chain has TRBV10-3 and TRBJ1-5; TRBD1 is a possible D gene (5 bases). CDR3 length: 16 amino acids. The V gene lost 0 bases and the J gene lost 2 bases, with 11 bases spanning the gap. CDR1 and CDR2 from the germline V gene are ENHRY and SYGVKD.

The J gene is TRBJ1-2, the V gene TRBV3-1 (or the pseudogene TRBV3-2), with 11 bases fitting TRBD1. The germline V gene encodes CDR1 LGHDT and CDR2 YNNKEL (reference sequence). The CDR3 covers 19 residues. Trimming cost V 4 bases and J 3 bases; bases outside gene matches: 16. The CDR3 sequence is CASSPRHLLRTGGDYGYTF. CDR3 bases: TGTGCCAGCAGCCCAAGGCACCTGCTAAGGACAGGGGGCGACTATGGCTACACCTTC.

The rearrangement links TRBV5-4 to TRBJ2-7; D might be TRBD1 (5 bases). The CDR3 is 13 amino acids. Trimming stripped 0 bases from V and 7 bases from J, with 11 bases between. Looked up from germline, CDR1 is SGHNT and CDR2 is YYREEE (reference sequence). The CDR3 protein is CASSLDRLPEQYF. The DNA for the CDR3 is TGTGCCAGCAGCTTGGACAGGTTGCCGGAGCAGTACTTC.

This clone showed up just once. This chain links TRBV21-1 with TRBJ2-7; the table's TRBD1 call for D was not verified on the DNA. TRBV21-1 is noted as a pseudogene. This CDR3 spans 16 amino acids. CDR3 in DNA: TGTGCCAGCAGCAAGCTCCGGGACACCTCTCGACACGAGCAGTACTTC. Protein product: CASSKLRDTSRHEQYF.

The chain has TRBV6-6 and TRBJ1-2; perhaps TRBD1 as D (5 bases). The germline CDR1 and CDR2 sequences are MNHNY and SVGAGI (reference sequence). Trimming stripped 5 bases from V and 4 bases from J, with 11 bases between. The CDR3 length is 13 residues. The CDR3 region is CASSTDGTYGYTF. Here the CDR3 DNA reads TGTGCCAGCAGTACGGACGGGACCTATGGCTACACCTTC.

In DNA, the CDR3 is TGCGCCAGCAGCCGGGACAGCTACGAGCAGTACTTC. Residues: CASSRDSYEQYF. This rearrangement joins TRBV5-1 to TRBJ2-7; 7 nucleotides match TRBD1. The CDR3 extends over 12 amino acids. The germline CDR1 and CDR2 sequences are SGHRS and YFSETQ. J lost 3 bases, V lost 4 bases, and 1 base had no gene match. Supplemented by reference TRBV5-1 and TRBJ2-7, the full variable domain reads KAGVTQTPRYLIKTRGQQVTLSCSPISGHRSVSWYQQTPGQGLQFLFEYFSETQRNKGNFPGRFSGRQFSNSRSEMNVSTLELGDSALYLCASSRDSYEQYFGPGTRLTVT.

The chain has TRBV28 and TRBJ2-5, with 8 bases aligning to TRBD1. The CDR3 sequence is 16 residues long. The germline V gene has CDR1 MDHEN and CDR2 SYDVKM. V was clipped by 5 bases and J by 9 bases; unmatched bases: 17. The CDR3 DNA reads TGTGCCAGCAGTCCCCTGGACAGGGCGAAGAGTGGGTCCCAGTACTTC. Protein: CASSPLDRAKSGSQYF.

This chain's CDR3 is CASSTGGAGNQPQHF. The DNA for the CDR3 is TGTGCCAGCAGTACGGGCGGGGCAGGGAATCAGCCCCAGCATTTT. V is TRBV28 and J is TRBJ1-5, with D maybe TRBD1 (5 bases). Looked up from germline, CDR1 is MDHEN and CDR2 is SYDVKM. Trimming stripped 5 bases from V and 4 bases from J, with 15 bases between. This CDR3 is built from 15 residues.

The chain joins TRBV19 to TRBJ2-1; D perhaps matches TRBD2 (5 bases). The CDR3 extends over 15 amino acids. V was shortened by 5 bases and J by 4 bases, with 15 bases between the two germline ends. In germline, CDR1 is LNHDA, CDR2 SQIVND (reference sequence). CDR3 amino acids: CASSEAEVPYNEQFF. DNA for the CDR3: TGTGCCAGTAGTGAGGCGGAGGTCCCTTACAATGAGCAGTTCTTC. Drawing the rest from reference TRBV19 and TRBJ2-1, the complete variable domain is DGGITQSPKYLFRKEGQNVTLSCEQNLNHDAMYWYRQDPGQGLRLIYYSQIVNDFQKGDIAEGYSVSREKKESFPLTVTSAQKNPTAFYLCASSEAEVPYNEQFFGPGTRLTVL.

This chain joins TRBV5-6 and TRBJ2-7; D unresolved. The germline V gene has CDR1 SGHDT and CDR2 YYEEEE. V gave up 0 bases and J gave up 2 bases, with 3 bases separating them. This CDR3 is built from 12 residues. CDR3 sequence: CASSLGTYEQYF. CDR3 sequence (DNA): TGTGCCAGCAGCTTGGGAACCTACGAGCAGTACTTC. The whole variable domain, remainder taken from reference TRBV5-6 and TRBJ2-7, is DAGVTQSPTHLIKTRGQQVTLRCSPKSGHDTVSWYQQALGQGPQFIFQYYEEEERQRGNFPDRFSGHQFPNYSSELNVNALLLGDSALYLCASSLGTYEQYFGPGTRLTVT.

The gene calls are TRBV28 and TRBJ2-5; 7 nucleotides agree with TRBD1. CDR1 is MDHEN and CDR2 is SYDVKM in the germline V gene. V shed 6 bases and J 5 bases; nucleotides not matched to a gene: 9. The CDR3 length is 14 residues. Here the CDR3 reads CASSTPSRGETQYF. Here the CDR3 DNA reads TGTGCCAGCAGCACCCCGTCCAGGGGGGAGACCCAGTACTTC.

The chain links TRBV5-4 to TRBJ1-5; D is perhaps TRBD1 (5 bases). CDR1 is SGHNT and CDR2 is YYREEE in the germline V gene (reference sequence). With 5 bases removed from V and 9 bases from J, the gap between germline ends came to 15 bases. The CDR3 runs 13 residues. The CDR3 loop reads CASSRDLEGPQHF. Written as DNA, the CDR3 is TGTGCCAGCAGTCGGGACCTGGAAGGGCCCCAGCATTTT.

The chain links TRBV20-1 to TRBJ1-4; D not resolved. V lost 3 bases, J lost 2 bases, and 4 bases lay in between. Germline values: CDR1 DFQATT, CDR2 SNEGSKA (reference sequence). This CDR3 is built from 12 residues. CDR3 loop: CSASPTNEKLFF. CDR3 bases: TGCAGTGCTAGTCCGACTAATGAAAAACTGTTTTTT.

This chain uses TRBV28 with TRBJ2-3; 8 nucleotides align to TRBD1. The CDR3 runs to 17 residues. J was trimmed by 1 base and V by 7 bases; bases with no gene match: 13. The germline V gene has CDR1 MDHEN and CDR2 SYDVKM. The CDR3 nucleotides are TGTGCCAGCACCTCAGGGGAGGACAGGGCGGGCACAGATACGCAGTATTTT. Translated: CASTSGEDRAGTDTQYF.

The V call is TRBV14, the J call TRBJ2-5; D tentatively fits TRBD1 or TRBD2 (5 bases each). The CDR3 has 13 residues. The V end lost 4 bases, the J end lost 5 bases, and 11 bases lay between the germline ends. Per germline, CDR1 SGHDN and CDR2 FVKESK. The CDR3 here is CASSRGSWETQYF. The CDR3 coding sequence is TGTGCCAGCAGCCGGGGGAGTTGGGAGACCCAGTACTTC.

The chain couples TRBV28 to TRBJ2-7; 10 bases align to TRBD1. This CDR3 is built from 15 residues. With V trimmed by 5 bases and J by 2 bases, 6 bases remained unmatched. CDR1 and CDR2 from the germline V gene are MDHEN and SYDVKM. CDR3 DNA sequence: TGTGCCAGCAGTATAGGGACAGGGGACACCTACGAGCAGTACTTC. This codes for CASSIGTGDTYEQYF. Together with reference TRBV28 and TRBJ2-7, the CDR3 gives the full variable domain: DVKVTQSSRYLVKRTGEKVFLECVQDMDHENMFWYRQDPGLGLRLIYFSYDVKMKEKGDIPEGYSVSREKKERFSLILESASTNQTSMYLCASSIGTGDTYEQYFGPGTRLTVT.

The chain has TRBV28 and TRBJ1-1, with D tentatively TRBD1 (6 bases). This CDR3 region has 12 residues. Germline loops: CDR1 MDHEN, CDR2 SYDVKM. The ends were cut back, 3 bases at V and 14 bases at J, with 16 bases in the middle. The CDR3 bases are TGTGCCAGCAGTTTTCCCCAGGGGCCGGAATTCTTT. This sequence encodes CASSFPQGPEFF. Full variable domain (remainder filled in from reference TRBV28 and TRBJ1-1): DVKVTQSSRYLVKRTGEKVFLECVQDMDHENMFWYRQDPGLGLRLIYFSYDVKMKEKGDIPEGYSVSREKKERFSLILESASTNQTSMYLCASSFPQGPEFFGQGTRLTVV.

The V gene is TRBV11-2, the J gene TRBJ1-3, with D uncertain. CDR3 size: 14 residues. Deletions cut 7 bases from V and 4 bases from J, with 14 bases between. The V gene's germline CDR1 is SGHAT and CDR2 FQNNGV. CDR3 nucleotide sequence: TGTGCCAGCACTTCAACACGGTCCGGAAACACCATATATTTT. It encodes CASTSTRSGNTIYF.

This chain links TRBV5-7 with TRBJ1-1; 7 bases align to TRBD1. TRBV5-7 is designated an ORF whose function remains uncertain. This CDR3 contains 15 residues. V shed 4 bases, J shed 0 bases, and the junction held 6 bases outside the gene matches. CDR3: CASSIGQEMNTEAFF. The CDR3 bases are TGTGCCAGCAGCATAGGACAGGAGATGAACACTGAAGCTTTCTTT.